The 2 T cell receptor beta chains below all came from one sample that was sequenced in a study of T-cell reconstitution after alpha-beta-depleted transplantation in children. Construction of the TCRbeta library involved unique molecular identifiers. TCRdb redid the calling of the PCR reads with MiXCR, one entry per CDR3 protein. The sample records around 600,000 distinct CDR3 sequences, 8% to 11% being singletons. The sequencing here drew on PBMCs from the stem cell graft donor, taken from the stem cell graft. All receptors come from a human donor who donated a stem cell graft to a child with acute myeloid leukemia.

The V call is TRBV2, the J call TRBJ2-2, with D unresolved. The CDR3 loop spans 14 amino acids. Germline CDR1 reads SNHLY; CDR2 reads FYNNEI. V was trimmed by 7 bases and J by 3 bases, leaving 12 bases between them. The CDR3 sequence: CASMVQQYTGELFF. CDR3 sequence (DNA): TGTGCCAGCATGGTACAACAATACACCGGGGAGCTGTTTTTT.

The sample holds many counts of this clonotype. The DNA of the CDR3 is TGTGCCACCAGCAGTGGAACAGGGGGGAACTATGGCTACACCTTC. Translating gives CATSSGTGGNYGYTF. V and J are TRBV15 and TRBJ1-2, with 8 bases aligning to TRBD1. Per the germline V gene, CDR1 is LNHNV and CDR2 is YYDKDF (reference sequence). This CDR3 contains 15 residues. With 3 bases clipped from V and 2 bases from J, the junction kept 5 bases outside the gene matches.